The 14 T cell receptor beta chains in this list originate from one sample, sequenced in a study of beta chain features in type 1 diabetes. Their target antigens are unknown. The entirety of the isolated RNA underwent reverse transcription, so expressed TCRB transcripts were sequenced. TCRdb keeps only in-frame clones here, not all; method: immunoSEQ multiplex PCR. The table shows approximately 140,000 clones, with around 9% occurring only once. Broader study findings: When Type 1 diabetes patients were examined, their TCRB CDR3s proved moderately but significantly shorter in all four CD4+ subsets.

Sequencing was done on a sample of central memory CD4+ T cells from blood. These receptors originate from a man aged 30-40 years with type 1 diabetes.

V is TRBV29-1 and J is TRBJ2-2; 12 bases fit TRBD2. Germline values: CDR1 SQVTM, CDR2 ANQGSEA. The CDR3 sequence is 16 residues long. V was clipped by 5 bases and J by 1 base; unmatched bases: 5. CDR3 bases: TGCAGCGTTCGGACTAGCGGGGACTTGAACACCGGGGAGCTGTTTTTT. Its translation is CSVRTSGDLNTGELFF.

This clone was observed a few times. Written as DNA, the CDR3 is TGTGCCAGCAGCTTACTCCGGGGGGGCAGGGCAGATACGCAGTATTTT. Translation: CASSLLRGGRADTQYF. The rearrangement joins TRBV13 to TRBJ2-3; the match to TRBD2 covers 8 bases. The trim removed 2 bases at V and 4 bases at J, leaving 8 bases unmatched. The germline CDR1 and CDR2 sequences are PRHDT and FYEKMQ (reference sequence). The CDR3 runs 16 residues.

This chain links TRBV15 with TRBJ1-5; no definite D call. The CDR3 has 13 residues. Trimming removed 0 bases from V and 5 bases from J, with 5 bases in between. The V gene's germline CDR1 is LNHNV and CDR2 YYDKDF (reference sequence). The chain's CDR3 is CATSRDQDQPQHF. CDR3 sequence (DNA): TGTGCCACCAGCAGAGACCAGGATCAGCCCCAGCATTTT.

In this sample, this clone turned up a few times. CDR3 nucleotides: TGTGCCAGCAGCCTCGTGGGCCAGGCGGAGACCCAGTACTTC. Encoded protein: CASSLVGQAETQYF. The chain links TRBV7-2 to TRBJ2-5, with D uncertain. This CDR3 has 14 amino acids. The germline gives CDR1 SGHTA, CDR2 FQGNSA. The V gene lost 5 bases and the J gene lost 5 bases, with 15 bases spanning the gap.

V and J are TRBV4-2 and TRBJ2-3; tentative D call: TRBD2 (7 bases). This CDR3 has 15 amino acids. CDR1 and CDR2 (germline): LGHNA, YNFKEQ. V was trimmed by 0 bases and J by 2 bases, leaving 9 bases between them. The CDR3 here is CASSQERGPTDTQYF. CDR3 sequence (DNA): TGTGCCAGCAGCCAAGAGCGGGGGCCCACAGATACGCAGTATTTT.

The CDR3 loop is CASSYDDRDGNTIYF. The CDR3 coding sequence is TGTGCCAGCAGTTACGACGACAGGGATGGAAACACCATATATTTT. The V gene is TRBV6-5, the J gene TRBJ1-3; TRBD1 matches 7 bases. The V segment lost 2 bases and the J segment 3 bases; nucleotides outside the gene matches: 4. Per germline, CDR1 MNHEY and CDR2 SVGAGI. This CDR3 comprises 15 residues.

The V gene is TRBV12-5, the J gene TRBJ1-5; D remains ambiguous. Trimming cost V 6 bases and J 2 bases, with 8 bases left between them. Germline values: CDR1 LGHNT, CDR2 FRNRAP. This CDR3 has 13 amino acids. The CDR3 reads CASGLEGNQPQHF. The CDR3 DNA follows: TGTGCTAGTGGCCTTGAGGGCAATCAGCCCCAGCATTTT.

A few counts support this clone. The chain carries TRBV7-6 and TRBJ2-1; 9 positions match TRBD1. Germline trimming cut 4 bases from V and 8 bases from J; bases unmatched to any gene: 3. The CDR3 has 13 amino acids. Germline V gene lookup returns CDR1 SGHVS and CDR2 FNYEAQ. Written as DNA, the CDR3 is TGTGCCAGCAGCTCAAGACAGGGGGATGAGCAGTTCTTC. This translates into CASSSRQGDEQFF.

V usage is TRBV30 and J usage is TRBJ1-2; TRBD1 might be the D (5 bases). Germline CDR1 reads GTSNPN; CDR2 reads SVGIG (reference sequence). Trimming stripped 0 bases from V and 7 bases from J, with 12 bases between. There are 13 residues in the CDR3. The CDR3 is CAWSVRQPGGYTF. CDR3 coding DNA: TGTGCCTGGAGTGTACGACAGCCCGGTGGCTACACCTTC.

The CDR3 DNA reads as TGCGCCAGCAGCTTGGTGGATGGGGGGATCCGCGAGCAGTACTTC. It translates to CASSLVDGGIREQYF. This chain joins TRBV5-1 and TRBJ2-7, with a weak D call TRBD2 (6 bases). Germline V gives CDR1 SGHRS, CDR2 YFSETQ. Trimming pared 0 bases from V and 6 bases from J, leaving 16 bases between. The CDR3 has 15 residues.

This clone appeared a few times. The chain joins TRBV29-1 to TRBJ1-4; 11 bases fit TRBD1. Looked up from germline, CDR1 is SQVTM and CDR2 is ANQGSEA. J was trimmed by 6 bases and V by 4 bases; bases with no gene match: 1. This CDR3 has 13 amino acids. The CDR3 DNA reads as TGCAGCGTTGGGACAGGGGGCGATGAAAAACTGTTTTTT. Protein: CSVGTGGDEKLFF.

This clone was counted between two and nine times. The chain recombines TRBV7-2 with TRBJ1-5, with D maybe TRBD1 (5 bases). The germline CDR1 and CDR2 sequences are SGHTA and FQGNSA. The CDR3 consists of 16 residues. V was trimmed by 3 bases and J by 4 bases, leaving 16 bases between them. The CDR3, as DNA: TGTGCCAGCAGCTTCGTATATGGGGAGGGGAATCAGCCCCAGCATTTT. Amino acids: CASSFVYGEGNQPQHF.

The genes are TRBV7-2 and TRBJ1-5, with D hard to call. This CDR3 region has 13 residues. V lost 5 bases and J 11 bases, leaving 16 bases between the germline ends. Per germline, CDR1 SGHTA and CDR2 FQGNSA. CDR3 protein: CASSPERGNAQHF. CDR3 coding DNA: TGTGCCAGCAGCCCCGAGCGGGGAAACGCCCAGCATTTT.

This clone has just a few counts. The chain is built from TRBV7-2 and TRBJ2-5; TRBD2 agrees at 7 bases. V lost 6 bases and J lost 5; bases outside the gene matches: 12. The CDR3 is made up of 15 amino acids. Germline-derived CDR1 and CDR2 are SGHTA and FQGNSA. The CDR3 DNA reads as TGTGCCAGCAGTCCCTGGTCCAGCGGGGACGAGACCCAGTACTTC. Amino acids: CASSPWSSGDETQYF. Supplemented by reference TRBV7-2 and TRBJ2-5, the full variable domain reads GAGVSQSPSNKVTEKGKDVELRCDPISGHTALYWYRQSLGQGLEFLIYFQGNSAPDKSGLPSDRFSAERTGGSVSTLTIQRTQQEDSAVYLCASSPWSSGDETQYFGPGTRLLVL.